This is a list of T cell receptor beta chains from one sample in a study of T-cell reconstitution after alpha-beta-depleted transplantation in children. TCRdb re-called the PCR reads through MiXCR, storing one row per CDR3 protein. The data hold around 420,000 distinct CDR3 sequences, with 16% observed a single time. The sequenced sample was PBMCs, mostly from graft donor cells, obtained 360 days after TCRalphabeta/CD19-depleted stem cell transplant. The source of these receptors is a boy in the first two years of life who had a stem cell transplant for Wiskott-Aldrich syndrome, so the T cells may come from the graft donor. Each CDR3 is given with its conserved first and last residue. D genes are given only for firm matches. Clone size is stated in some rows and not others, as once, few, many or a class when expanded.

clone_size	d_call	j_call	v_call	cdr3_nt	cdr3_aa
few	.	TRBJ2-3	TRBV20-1	TGCAGTGCTAGTGGAGCAGATACGCAGTATTTT	CSASGADTQYF
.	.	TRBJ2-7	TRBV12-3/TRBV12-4	TGTGCCAGCAGTTTAGAAGGGGCGGTCCCGTACGAGCAGTACTTC	CASSLEGAVPYEQYF
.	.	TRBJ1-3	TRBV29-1	TGCAGCGTTGCTGGGACCTCTGGAAACACCATATATTTT	CSVAGTSGNTIYF
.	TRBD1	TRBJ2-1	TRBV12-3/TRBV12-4	TGTGCCAGCAGTTTTCGACAGGGCAATGAGCAGTTCTTC	CASSFRQGNEQFF
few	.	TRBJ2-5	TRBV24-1	TGTGCCACCAGTGCAGAGGCGAAAGAGACCCAGTACTTC	CATSAEAKETQYF
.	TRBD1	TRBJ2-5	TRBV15	TGTGCCACCAGCAAACGGGACAGAAAAGAGACCCAGTACTTC	CATSKRDRKETQYF
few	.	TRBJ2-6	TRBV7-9	TGTGCCAGCAGCTTCCGGACTGGTAGCTTCGTCCTGACTTTC	CASSFRTGSFVLTF
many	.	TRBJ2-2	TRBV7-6	TGTGCCAGCAGCACATTCCAAGGGAGCAGGACCGGGGAGCTGTTTTTT	CASSTFQGSRTGELFF
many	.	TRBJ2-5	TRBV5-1	TGTGCCAGCAGTTTGAACCAAGAGACCCAGTACTTC	CASSLNQETQYF
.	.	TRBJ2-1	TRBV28	TGTGCCAGCACCCCAGGGAGTAGCTTCGGTGAGCAGTTCTTC	CASTPGSSFGEQFF